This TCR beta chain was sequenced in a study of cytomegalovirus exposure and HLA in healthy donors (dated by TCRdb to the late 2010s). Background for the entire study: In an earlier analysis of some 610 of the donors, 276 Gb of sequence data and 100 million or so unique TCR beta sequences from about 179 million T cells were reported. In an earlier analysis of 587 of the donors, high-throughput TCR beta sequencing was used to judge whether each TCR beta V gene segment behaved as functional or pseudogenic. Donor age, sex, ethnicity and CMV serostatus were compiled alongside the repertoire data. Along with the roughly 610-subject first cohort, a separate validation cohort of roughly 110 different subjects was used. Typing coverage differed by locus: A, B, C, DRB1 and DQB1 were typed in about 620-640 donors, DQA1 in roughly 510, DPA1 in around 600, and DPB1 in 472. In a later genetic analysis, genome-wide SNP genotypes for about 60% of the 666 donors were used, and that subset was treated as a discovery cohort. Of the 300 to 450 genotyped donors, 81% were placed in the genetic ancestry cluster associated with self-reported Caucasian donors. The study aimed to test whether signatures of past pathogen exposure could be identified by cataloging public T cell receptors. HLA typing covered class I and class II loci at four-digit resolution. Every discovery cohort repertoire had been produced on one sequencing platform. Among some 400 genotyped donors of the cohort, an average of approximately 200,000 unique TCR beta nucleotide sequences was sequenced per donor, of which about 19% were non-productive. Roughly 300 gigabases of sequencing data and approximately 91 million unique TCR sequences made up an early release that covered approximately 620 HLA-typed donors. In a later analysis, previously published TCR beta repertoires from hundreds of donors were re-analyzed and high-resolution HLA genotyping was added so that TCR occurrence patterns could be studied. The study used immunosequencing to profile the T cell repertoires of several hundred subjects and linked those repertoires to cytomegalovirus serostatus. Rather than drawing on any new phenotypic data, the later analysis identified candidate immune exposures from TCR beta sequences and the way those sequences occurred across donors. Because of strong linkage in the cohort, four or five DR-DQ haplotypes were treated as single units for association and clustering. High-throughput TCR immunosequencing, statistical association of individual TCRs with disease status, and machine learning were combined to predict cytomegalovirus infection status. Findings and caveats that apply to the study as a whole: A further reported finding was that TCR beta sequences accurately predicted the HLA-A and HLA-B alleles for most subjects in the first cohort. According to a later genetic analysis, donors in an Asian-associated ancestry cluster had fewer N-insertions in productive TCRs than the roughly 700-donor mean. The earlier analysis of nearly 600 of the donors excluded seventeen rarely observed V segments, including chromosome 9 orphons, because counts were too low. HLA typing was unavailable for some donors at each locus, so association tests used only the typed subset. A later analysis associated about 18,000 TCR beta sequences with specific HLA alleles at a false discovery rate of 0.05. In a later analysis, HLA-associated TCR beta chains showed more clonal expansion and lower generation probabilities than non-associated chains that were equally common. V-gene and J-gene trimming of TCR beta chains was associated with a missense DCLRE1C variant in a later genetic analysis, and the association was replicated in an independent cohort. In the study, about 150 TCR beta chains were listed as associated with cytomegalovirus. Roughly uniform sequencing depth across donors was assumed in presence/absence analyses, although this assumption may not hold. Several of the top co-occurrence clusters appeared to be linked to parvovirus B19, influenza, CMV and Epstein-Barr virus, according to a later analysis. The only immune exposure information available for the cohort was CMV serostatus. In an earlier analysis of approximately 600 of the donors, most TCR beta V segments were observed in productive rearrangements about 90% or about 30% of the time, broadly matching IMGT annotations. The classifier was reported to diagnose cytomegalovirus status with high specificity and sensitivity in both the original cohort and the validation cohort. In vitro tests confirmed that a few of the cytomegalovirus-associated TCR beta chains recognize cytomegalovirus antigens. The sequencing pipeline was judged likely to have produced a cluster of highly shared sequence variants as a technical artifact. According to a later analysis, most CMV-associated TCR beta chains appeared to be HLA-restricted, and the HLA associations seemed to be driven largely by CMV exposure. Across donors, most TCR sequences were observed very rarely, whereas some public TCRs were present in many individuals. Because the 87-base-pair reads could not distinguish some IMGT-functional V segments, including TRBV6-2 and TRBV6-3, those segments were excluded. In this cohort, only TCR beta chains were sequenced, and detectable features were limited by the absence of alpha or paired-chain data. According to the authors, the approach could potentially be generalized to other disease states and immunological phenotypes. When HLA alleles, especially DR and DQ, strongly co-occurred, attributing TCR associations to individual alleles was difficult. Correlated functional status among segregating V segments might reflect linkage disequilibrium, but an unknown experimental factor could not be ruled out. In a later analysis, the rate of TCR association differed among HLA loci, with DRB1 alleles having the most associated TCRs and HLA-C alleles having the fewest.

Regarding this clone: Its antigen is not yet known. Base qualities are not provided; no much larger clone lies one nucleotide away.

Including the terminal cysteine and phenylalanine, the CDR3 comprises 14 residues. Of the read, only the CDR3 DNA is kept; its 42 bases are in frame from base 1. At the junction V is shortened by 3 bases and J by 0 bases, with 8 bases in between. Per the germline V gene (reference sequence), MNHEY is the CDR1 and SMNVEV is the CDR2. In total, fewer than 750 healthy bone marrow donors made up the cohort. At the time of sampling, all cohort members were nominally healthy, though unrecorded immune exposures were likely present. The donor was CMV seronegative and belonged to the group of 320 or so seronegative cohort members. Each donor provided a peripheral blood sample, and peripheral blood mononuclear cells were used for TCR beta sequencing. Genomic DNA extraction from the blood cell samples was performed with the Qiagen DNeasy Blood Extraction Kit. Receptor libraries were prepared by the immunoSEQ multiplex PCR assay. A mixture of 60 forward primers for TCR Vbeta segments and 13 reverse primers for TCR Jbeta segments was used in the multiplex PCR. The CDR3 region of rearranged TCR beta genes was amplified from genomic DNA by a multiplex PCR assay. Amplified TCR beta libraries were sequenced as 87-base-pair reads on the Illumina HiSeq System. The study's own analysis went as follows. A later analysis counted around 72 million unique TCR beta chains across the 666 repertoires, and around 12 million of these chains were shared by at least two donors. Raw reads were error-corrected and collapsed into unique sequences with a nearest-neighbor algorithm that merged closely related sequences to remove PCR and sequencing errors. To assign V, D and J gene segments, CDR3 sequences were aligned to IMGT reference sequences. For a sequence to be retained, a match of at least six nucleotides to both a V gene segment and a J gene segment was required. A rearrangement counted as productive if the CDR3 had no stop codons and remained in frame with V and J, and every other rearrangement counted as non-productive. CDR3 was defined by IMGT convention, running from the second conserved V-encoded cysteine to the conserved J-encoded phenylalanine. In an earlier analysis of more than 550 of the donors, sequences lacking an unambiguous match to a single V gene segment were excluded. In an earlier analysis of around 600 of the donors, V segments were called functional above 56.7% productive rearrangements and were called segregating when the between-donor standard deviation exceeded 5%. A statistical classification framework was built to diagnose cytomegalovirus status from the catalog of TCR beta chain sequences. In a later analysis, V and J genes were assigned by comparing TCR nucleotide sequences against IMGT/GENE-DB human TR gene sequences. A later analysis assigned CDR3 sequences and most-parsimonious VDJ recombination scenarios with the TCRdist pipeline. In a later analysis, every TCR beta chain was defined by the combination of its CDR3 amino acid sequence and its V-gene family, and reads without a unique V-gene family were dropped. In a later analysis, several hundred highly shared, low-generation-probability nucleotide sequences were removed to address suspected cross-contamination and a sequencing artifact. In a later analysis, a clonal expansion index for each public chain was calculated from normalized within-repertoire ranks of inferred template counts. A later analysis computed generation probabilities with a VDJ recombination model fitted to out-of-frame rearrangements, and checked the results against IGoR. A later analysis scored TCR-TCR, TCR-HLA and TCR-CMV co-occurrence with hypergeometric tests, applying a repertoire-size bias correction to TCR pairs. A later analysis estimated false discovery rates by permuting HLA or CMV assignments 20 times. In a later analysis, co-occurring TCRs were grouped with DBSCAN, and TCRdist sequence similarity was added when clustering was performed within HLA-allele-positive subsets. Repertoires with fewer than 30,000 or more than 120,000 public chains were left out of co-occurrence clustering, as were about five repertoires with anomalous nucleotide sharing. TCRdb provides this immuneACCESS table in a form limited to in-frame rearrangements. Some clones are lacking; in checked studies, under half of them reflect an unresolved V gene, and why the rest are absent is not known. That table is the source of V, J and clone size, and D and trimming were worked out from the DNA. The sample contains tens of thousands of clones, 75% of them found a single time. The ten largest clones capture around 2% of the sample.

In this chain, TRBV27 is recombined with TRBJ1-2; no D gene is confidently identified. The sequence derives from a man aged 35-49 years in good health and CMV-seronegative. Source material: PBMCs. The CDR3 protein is CASSFRSSNYGYTF. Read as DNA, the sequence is TGTGCCAGCAGTTTCAGATCTTCTAACTATGGCTACACCTTC.